The 18 T cell receptor beta chains reported below all come from one sample, sequenced in a study of regulatory T cells in long-lasting Graves disease. In building TCR beta libraries, iRepertoire HTBI primers were used together with Arm-PCR of CDR3 regions. TCRdb reprocessed the multiplex PCR reads via MiXCR and lists one record per CDR3 protein. This sample carries 300,000 to 500,000 distinct CDR3 sequences, around 20% of them seen once, and the ten largest clones take 20%. Time point indicated: persistent/refractory GD, antithyroid drugs over 5 years with positive TRAb. RNA extracted from PBMCs served as the sequencing template. Sample: peripheral blood mononuclear cells (PBMCs), taken when the disease was refractory, from a patient treated with antithyroid drugs. The receptors derive from a female donor with Graves disease.

This clonotype has a count of ten or more. The chain combines TRBV5-6 with TRBJ2-5; possible D gene TRBD1, 6 bases. Looked up from germline, CDR1 is SGHDT and CDR2 is YYEEEE. CDR3 length equals 14 residues. Trimming took off 5 bases at V and 4 bases at J, with 15 bases between the two ends. The DNA of the CDR3 is TGTGCCAGCAGTCTTTCCCCCAGGGGAGAGACCCAGTACTTC. Amino acids: CASSLSPRGETQYF.

The J gene is TRBJ1-1, the V gene TRBV6-2 or TRBV6-3; D is uncertain. CDR3 length: 15 residues. The V end lost 5 bases, the J end lost 0 bases, and 13 bases lay between the germline ends. The V gene's germline CDR1 is MNHEY and CDR2 SVGEGT. The CDR3 nucleotides are TGTGCCAGCAGTCCCCCACGCAGCCTGAACACTGAAGCTTTCTTT. Amino acid sequence: CASSPPRSLNTEAFF.

This clonotype was picked up one time. Just one base apart from a much larger clone, this may be a read error. The genes are TRBV7-2 and TRBJ2-2, with 7 nucleotides matching TRBD2. Per the germline V gene, CDR1 is SGHTA and CDR2 is FQGNSA. This CDR3 is 17 amino acids long. The CDR3 spells CASSLTSSGTNTGELLF. The DNA for the CDR3 is TGTGCCAGCAGCTTAACCTCTAGCGGCACGAACACCGGGGAGCTGCTTTTT.

The chain has TRBV29-1 and TRBJ2-7; D is unresolved. Trimming cost V 4 bases and J 6 bases, with 7 bases left between them. The CDR3 loop spans 10 amino acids. Germline V CDR1 and CDR2: SQVTM, ANQGSEA. CDR3 loop: CSVGTAEQYF. CDR3 sequence (DNA): TGCAGCGTTGGTACAGCCGAGCAGTACTTC.

This clonotype appeared many times. The rearrangement uses TRBV7-9 and TRBJ2-7, with a weak D call TRBD1 (6 bases). The germline V gene has CDR1 SEHNR and CDR2 FQNEAQ (reference sequence). V was trimmed by 5 bases and J by 3 bases, leaving 14 bases between them. The CDR3 loop spans 14 amino acids. As DNA, the CDR3 is TGTGCCAGCAGCCAACAGGGTTATCTCTACGAGCAGTACTTC. Translation: CASSQQGYLYEQYF.

This clonotype has more than one count but fewer than ten. The chain employs TRBV2 and TRBJ2-7; TRBD2 agrees at 7 bases. The CDR3 has 16 residues. V lost 6 bases, J lost 5 bases, and 16 bases stayed unmatched. Germline V gives CDR1 SNHLY, CDR2 FYNNEI. For the CDR3, the DNA is TGTGCCAGCAGCCTGACAGCGACCAGGACTAGAAACGAGCAGTACTTC. Residues: CASSLTATRTRNEQYF. Supplemented by reference TRBV2 and TRBJ2-7, the full variable domain reads EPEVTQTPSHQVTQMGQEVILRCVPISNHLYFYWYRQILGQKVEFLVSFYNNEISEKSEIFDDQFSVERPDGSNFTLKIRSTKLEDSAMYFCASSLTATRTRNEQYFGPGTRLTVT.

This clonotype was found many times. The chain combines TRBV28 with TRBJ2-7, with D possibly being TRBD1 (6 bases). CDR3 size: 15 residues. Germline CDR1 reads MDHEN; CDR2 reads SYDVKM. V lost 1 base, J lost 5 bases, and 15 bases lay in between. CDR3: CASSLSPGATDEQYF. CDR3 bases: TGTGCCAGCAGTTTATCCCCAGGGGCTACGGACGAGCAGTACTTC.

CDR3 DNA: TGTGCCAGCAGCCATGGACCCCCGGAGCAGTACTTC. This encodes CASSHGPPEQYF. The chain has TRBV11-2 and TRBJ2-7; no reliable D call. This CDR3 is 12 amino acids long. V lost 5 bases, J lost 7 bases, and 12 bases lay in between. Germline CDR1 is SGHAT and CDR2 is FQNNGV.

This clonotype was counted ten times or more. The CDR3 DNA reads as TGTGCCAGCAGGGGATCTACCCAAGAGACCCAGTACTTC. It yields the protein CASRGSTQETQYF. The chain couples TRBV6-2 or TRBV6-3 to TRBJ2-5; D unresolved. The CDR3 has 13 amino acids. Trimming left V 6 bases short and J 1 base short, with 9 bases between. Germline V lookup: CDR1 MNHEY, CDR2 SVGEGT.

This clonotype was found a few times. Its ends do not fully match the called genes, so a read error is possible. The gene calls are TRBV27 and TRBJ1-5; D not resolved. CDR3 length: 13 amino acids. The germline V gene encodes CDR1 MNHEY and CDR2 SMNVEV (reference sequence). CDR3 nucleotides: TGTGTCAGCGCAAGACATACCAATCAGCCCCAGCATTTT. Residues: CVSARHTNQPQHF.

The V call is TRBV6-1, the J call TRBJ2-7, with 9 bases fitting TRBD1. V lost 5 bases and J lost 1; bases outside the gene matches: 9. CDR3 length equals 16 residues. Germline CDR1 MNHNS, CDR2 SASEGT. The CDR3 sequence: CASSTPNRGHSYEQYF. The DNA of the CDR3 is TGTGCCAGCAGTACCCCGAACAGGGGGCATTCCTACGAGCAGTACTTC.

The chain has TRBV6-5 and TRBJ1-1, with 11 positions matching TRBD1. The CDR3 extends over 17 amino acids. CDR1 is MNHEY, CDR2 SVGAGI, per germline. The V segment lost 0 bases and the J segment 4 bases; nucleotides outside the gene matches: 7. The CDR3 region has the DNA TGTGCCAGCAGTTACTCTCCCGATGGGACAGGGGGCACTGAAGCTTTCTTT. Protein: CASSYSPDGTGGTEAFF.

This rearrangement joins TRBV10-3 to TRBJ1-1; D may be TRBD1 (6 bases). Germline CDR1 and CDR2: ENHRY and SYGVKD. The CDR3 length is 15 residues. V shed 0 bases and J shed 1 base, with 9 bases lying between them. The CDR3 nucleotides read TGTGCCATCAGTGAGTCGAGGGGACAGAACACTGAAGCTTTCTTT. Residues: CAISESRGQNTEAFF.

The V and J genes are TRBV3-1 and TRBJ2-2, with a tentative D call TRBD2 (6 bases). Germline V gene lookup returns CDR1 LGHDT and CDR2 YNNKEL (reference sequence). Deletions cut 0 bases from V and 3 bases from J, with 11 bases between. The CDR3 sequence is 16 residues long. The CDR3 here is CASSQDLGGDTGELFF. The CDR3 nucleotides are TGTGCCAGCAGCCAAGATTTAGGAGGGGACACCGGGGAGCTGTTTTTT.

This clonotype was observed a few times. J is TRBJ1-5 and V is TRBV29-1; D unclear. Looked up from germline, CDR1 is SQVTM and CDR2 is ANQGSEA. CDR3 length equals 14 residues. Trimming took off 6 bases at V and 3 bases at J, with 15 bases between the two ends. The CDR3 coding sequence is TGCAGCGTAGGAGATGGTGAATCCAATCAGCCCCAGCATTTT. It is translated as CSVGDGESNQPQHF.

The V gene is TRBV11-2, the J gene TRBJ2-2; 15 bases are shared with TRBD2. Losses at the gene ends were 5 bases for V and 7 bases for J; bases not matched to a gene: 8. CDR3 length: 17 residues. Germline V gives CDR1 SGHAT, CDR2 FQNNGV. The CDR3 protein is CASSTPGLAGGIGELFF. The CDR3 DNA is TGTGCCAGCAGCACCCCGGGACTAGCGGGAGGTATCGGGGAGCTGTTTTTT.

This clonotype was seen many times. The chain recombines TRBV19 with TRBJ2-7; TRBD1 is a possible D gene (6 bases). V dropped 0 bases and J dropped 3 bases, with 12 bases sitting between them. Germline-derived CDR1 and CDR2 are LNHDA and SQIVND (reference sequence). The CDR3 contains 15 residues. CDR3 in DNA: TGTGCCAGTAGTATAGAATGGACAGAGGGCTACGAGCAGTACTTC. Translation: CASSIEWTEGYEQYF.

The gene calls are TRBV4-1 and TRBJ2-7; 7 bases are shared with TRBD2. The germline V gene encodes CDR1 MGHRA and CDR2 YSYEKL. Trimming removed 2 bases from V and 3 bases from J; junction bases left unmatched: 7. This CDR3 is built from 15 residues. In nucleotides, the CDR3 is TGCGCCAGCAGCCAATTCTCGGGAGGTATCTACGAGCAGTACTTC. Translated: CASSQFSGGIYEQYF.